This is a list of T cell receptor beta chains from one sample in a study of cytomegalovirus exposure and HLA in healthy donors. Clones were sequenced by immunoSEQ multiplex PCR, and TCRdb holds only the in-frame ones, with some missing. Found here are 60,000 to 100,000 clones, around 78% of them singletons; the top ten hold 1.5% to 2%. The source material was PBMCs. The receptors come from a man aged 40-49 years in good health and CMV-seronegative. The CDR3 runs from the conserved cysteine through the conserved F or W. A D gene is named only where the DNA matches it firmly. Clone size is given for some rows only: seen once, a few or many times, or a class if the clone is expanded.

j_call: TRBJ1-1
clone_size: .
d_call: .
v_call: TRBV2
cdr3_aa: CASSGQQGNTEAFF
cdr3_nt: TGTGCCAGCAGTGGCCAACAGGGGAACACTGAAGCTTTCTTT

j_call: TRBJ2-3
clone_size: .
d_call: TRBD2
v_call: TRBV5-1
cdr3_aa: CASSAITTSGSTDTQYF
cdr3_nt: TGCGCCAGCAGCGCAATTACGACTAGCGGTAGCACAGATACGCAGTATTTT

j_call: TRBJ2-3
clone_size: .
d_call: .
v_call: TRBV5-1
cdr3_aa: CASSPLAITDTQYF
cdr3_nt: TGCGCCAGCAGCCCTCTAGCGATTACAGATACGCAGTATTTT

j_call: TRBJ2-6
clone_size: once
d_call: TRBD2
v_call: TRBV5-1
cdr3_aa: CASSPLQRGASGANGLTF
cdr3_nt: TGCGCCAGCAGCCCCCTTCAGCGGGGTGCTTCTGGGGCCAACGGCCTGACTTTC

j_call: TRBJ2-4
clone_size: .
d_call: .
v_call: TRBV10-3
cdr3_aa: CAISRGSMLAKNIQYF
cdr3_nt: TGTGCCATCAGCCGAGGTTCCATGCTGGCCAAAAACATTCAGTACTTC

j_call: TRBJ2-1
clone_size: .
d_call: TRBD2
v_call: TRBV6-1
cdr3_aa: CASRATSGRIDEQFF
cdr3_nt: TGTGCCAGCAGGGCGACTAGCGGGAGAATCGATGAGCAGTTCTTC

j_call: TRBJ2-3
clone_size: .
d_call: .
v_call: TRBV9
cdr3_aa: CASRAGQGTDTQYF
cdr3_nt: TGTGCCAGCAGAGCAGGGCAAGGCACAGATACGCAGTATTTT

j_call: TRBJ2-2
clone_size: few
d_call: TRBD2
v_call: TRBV27
cdr3_aa: CASSSTRTSGRALYTGELFF
cdr3_nt: TGTGCCAGCAGTTCGACAAGGACTAGCGGGAGGGCCTTATACACCGGGGAGCTGTTTTTT

j_call: TRBJ1-2
clone_size: .
d_call: .
v_call: TRBV28
cdr3_aa: CASRDFTSNYGYTF
cdr3_nt: TGTGCCAGCAGGGACTTTACATCTAACTATGGCTACACCTTC

j_call: TRBJ2-1
clone_size: .
d_call: .
v_call: TRBV7-2
cdr3_aa: CASSSGLLSYNEQFF
cdr3_nt: TGTGCCAGCAGCTCGGGACTTTTATCCTACAATGAGCAGTTCTTC

j_call: TRBJ2-3
clone_size: .
d_call: TRBD2
v_call: TRBV28
cdr3_aa: CASSFPRGGENTQYF
cdr3_nt: TGTGCCAGCAGTTTTCCAAGGGGAGGGGAAAATACGCAGTATTTT

j_call: TRBJ1-4
clone_size: .
d_call: .
v_call: TRBV5-1
cdr3_aa: CASSPPQGISEKLFF
cdr3_nt: TGCGCCAGCAGCCCACCCCAGGGAATAAGTGAAAAACTGTTTTTT

j_call: TRBJ1-5
clone_size: few
d_call: .
v_call: TRBV2
cdr3_aa: CASTQSGSNQPQHF
cdr3_nt: TGTGCCAGCACCCAATCGGGGAGCAATCAGCCCCAGCATTTT

j_call: TRBJ1-1
clone_size: .
d_call: .
v_call: TRBV9
cdr3_aa: CASSTRGSGGEAFF
cdr3_nt: TGTGCCAGCAGCACTCGCGGGTCTGGAGGTGAAGCTTTCTTT

j_call: TRBJ2-7
clone_size: .
d_call: TRBD1
v_call: TRBV18
cdr3_aa: CASSPSETGAAIGEQYF
cdr3_nt: TGTGCCAGCTCACCATCCGAGACAGGGGCTGCTATCGGCGAGCAGTACTTC

j_call: TRBJ2-3
clone_size: .
d_call: TRBD2
v_call: TRBV29-1
cdr3_aa: CSGTSGSGDTQYF
cdr3_nt: TGCAGCGGCACTAGCGGGAGTGGTGATACGCAGTATTTT